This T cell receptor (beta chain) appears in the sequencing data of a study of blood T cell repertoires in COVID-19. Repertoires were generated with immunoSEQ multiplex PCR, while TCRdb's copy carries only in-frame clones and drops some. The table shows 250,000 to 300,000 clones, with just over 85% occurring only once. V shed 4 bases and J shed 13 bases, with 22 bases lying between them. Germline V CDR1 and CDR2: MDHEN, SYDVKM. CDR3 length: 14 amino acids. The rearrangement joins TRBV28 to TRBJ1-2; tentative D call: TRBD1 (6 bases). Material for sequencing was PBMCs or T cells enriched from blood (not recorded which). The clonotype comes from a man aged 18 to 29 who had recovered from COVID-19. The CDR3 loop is CASSSPGQQPVGTF. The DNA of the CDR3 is TGTGCCAGCAGTTCACCGGGACAACAACCCGTTGGCACCTTC.